One and the same sample provided the 27 T cell receptor beta chains below, sequenced in a study of cytomegalovirus exposure and HLA in healthy donors. The PCR ran on 60 Vbeta and 13 Jbeta primers. Assay used: immunoSEQ multiplex PCR; TCRdb lists only in-frame clones, some missing. The table lists about 170,000 clones, roughly 80% of them singletons. Sequenced: PBMCs. The receptor source for this set is a girl aged 5 to 17 in good health and CMV-seropositive.

The rearrangement links TRBV5-4 to TRBJ2-5; TRBD2 matches 12 bases. This CDR3 is 15 amino acids long. Germline V gene lookup returns CDR1 SGHNT and CDR2 YYREEE (reference sequence). Unmatched junction bases numbered 3, after V lost 4 bases and J lost 2 bases. In nucleotides, the CDR3 is TGTGCCAGCAGCCAACTAGCGGGGGGACAAGAGACCCAGTACTTC. It specifies CASSQLAGGQETQYF.

The CDR3 sequence: CASSLAPGSNTGELFF. The DNA of the CDR3 is TGTGCCAGCAGCTTGGCCCCAGGATCGAACACCGGGGAGCTGTTTTTT. The V and J genes are TRBV5-4 and TRBJ2-2; no firm D call. Deletions cut 0 bases from V and 0 bases from J, with 9 bases between. This CDR3 has 16 amino acids. The germline V gene has CDR1 SGHNT and CDR2 YYREEE (reference sequence). The complete variable domain, with remaining parts taken from reference TRBV5-4 and TRBJ2-2, reads ETGVTQSPTHLIKTRGQQVTLRCSSQSGHNTVSWYQQALGQGPQFIFQYYREEENGRGNFPPRFSGLQFPNYSSELNVNALELDDSALYLCASSLAPGSNTGELFFGEGSRLTVL.

This rearrangement joins TRBV9 to TRBJ2-3, with TRBD1 identical over 11 bases. The V gene end was trimmed by 0 bases and the J gene end by 4 bases; junction bases not matched to a gene: 7. The CDR3 contains 17 residues. Looked up from germline, CDR1 is SGDLS and CDR2 is YYNGEE. As DNA, the CDR3 is TGTGCCAGCAGCGTAGCTCCCGGACAGGGGGCTTCAGATACGCAGTATTTT. It yields the protein CASSVAPGQGASDTQYF.

In this sample, this clone turned up a few times. This chain links TRBV4-3 with TRBJ2-4; perhaps TRBD1 as D (6 bases). V lost 0 bases and J 5 bases, leaving 11 bases between the germline ends. The germline V gene encodes CDR1 LGHNA and CDR2 YSLEER. There are 15 residues in the CDR3. The CDR3 is CASSQEQNRENIQYF. Written as DNA, the CDR3 is TGCGCCAGCAGCCAAGAACAGAACAGGGAAAACATTCAGTACTTC.

The V and J genes are TRBV11-1 and TRBJ2-5, with TRBD2 matching 10 bases. The CDR3 is made up of 16 amino acids. Germline CDR1 SGHAT, CDR2 FQDESV (reference sequence). Trimming removed 5 bases from V and 2 bases from J; junction bases left unmatched: 8. As DNA, the CDR3 is TGTGCCAGCAGCCGCCGGACTAGCGGATATCAAGAGACCCAGTACTTC. The encoded protein is CASSRRTSGYQETQYF.

This clone was observed a handful of times. The V and J genes are TRBV5-6 and TRBJ1-2; the D is unclear. V lost 4 bases to trimming and J lost 4 bases, with 11 bases between them. This CDR3 contains 13 residues. Germline loops: CDR1 SGHDT, CDR2 YYEEEE. The CDR3 DNA reads TGTGCCAGCAGCCGTGATGGGCCCTATGGCTACACCTTC. Translated, it gives CASSRDGPYGYTF.

This chain connects TRBV5-1 to TRBJ2-1; TRBD2 aligns across 8 bases. CDR1 is SGHRS, CDR2 YFSETQ, per germline. With 5 bases clipped from V and 4 bases from J, the junction kept 5 bases outside the gene matches. The CDR3 length is 14 residues. CDR3 protein: CASSYGGGYNEQFF. The CDR3 bases are TGCGCCAGCAGTTACGGGGGGGGGTACAATGAGCAGTTCTTC.

This rearrangement joins TRBV4-2 to TRBJ1-4; D might be TRBD1 (5 bases). V was clipped by 3 bases and J by 8 bases, with 19 bases between them. Germline assignment: CDR1 LGHNA and CDR2 YNFKEQ. The CDR3 runs to 16 residues. Here the CDR3 reads CASSQGLGVGWEKLFF. The CDR3 region has the DNA TGTGCCAGCAGCCAGGGACTAGGCGTGGGGTGGGAAAAACTGTTTTTT.

This clone was detected only a few times. This chain joins TRBV6-1 and TRBJ2-5, with 8 nucleotides matching TRBD1. J lost 0 bases, V lost 6 bases, and 6 bases had no gene match. Germline CDR1 and CDR2: MNHNS and SASEGT. The CDR3 spans 15 residues. The CDR3 sequence is CASSLTGGYQETQYF. The CDR3 DNA reads TGTGCCAGCAGCTTAACAGGGGGATACCAAGAGACCCAGTACTTC.

V and J are TRBV19 and TRBJ1-1; D call uncertain. This CDR3 has 13 amino acids. Trimming stripped 5 bases from V and 2 bases from J, with 9 bases between. The germline CDR1 and CDR2 sequences are LNHDA and SQIVND (reference sequence). CDR3 loop: CASSVRGNTEAFF. In nucleotides, the CDR3 is TGTGCCAGTAGTGTGCGGGGAAACACTGAAGCTTTCTTT.

The chain links TRBV6-4 to TRBJ2-2; a weak D match, TRBD2 (5 bases). Germline V gene data show CDR1 as MRHNA and CDR2 as SNTAGT. The CDR3 contains 16 residues. V shed 7 bases and J shed 1 base, with 16 bases lying between them. The CDR3 region is CASISQGRENTGELFF. The CDR3 region has the DNA TGTGCCAGCATTTCGCAAGGGAGAGAGAACACCGGGGAGCTGTTTTTT.

The V and J genes are TRBV15 and TRBJ2-1; D remains unclear. Germline V lookup: CDR1 LNHNV, CDR2 YYDKDF (reference sequence). The CDR3 runs to 15 residues. With 0 bases removed from V and 5 bases from J, the gap between germline ends came to 11 bases. In DNA, the CDR3 is TGTGCCACCAGCAGAGATCGCGAGACTCACAATGAGCAGTTCTTC. Residues: CATSRDRETHNEQFF.

The chain joins TRBV4-1 to TRBJ2-7; D perhaps matches TRBD2 (6 bases). Germline loops: CDR1 MGHRA, CDR2 YSYEKL. V was shortened by 0 bases and J by 3 bases, with 33 bases between the two germline ends. The CDR3 runs to 22 residues. The CDR3 DNA is TGCGCCAGCAGCCAAGACCCCGTCGTCCGGGTTGAGCGACTAGTTATACACTACGAGCAGTACTTC. This sequence encodes CASSQDPVVRVERLVIHYEQYF.

The rearrangement joins TRBV30 to TRBJ1-5; a possible D gene is TRBD1 (6 bases). The CDR3 consists of 13 residues. Germline loops: CDR1 GTSNPN, CDR2 SVGIG (reference sequence). Trimming shortened V by 0 bases and J by 7 bases, and 10 bases separated the two germline ends. The CDR3 here is CAWSVGTIQPQHF. CDR3 nucleotides: TGTGCCTGGAGTGTAGGGACAATCCAGCCCCAGCATTTT.

In regard to this clone: At one end, the junction sequence differs from germline, possibly due to a read error. The chain employs TRBV7-7 and TRBJ2-3; tentative D call: TRBD2 (6 bases). Germline V gene lookup returns CDR1 SSHAT and CDR2 FNYEAQ (reference sequence). This CDR3 contains 13 residues. CDR3 bases: TGTGCTAGCAGCCCGGGGGGCACAGATACGCAGTATTTT. This codes for CASSPGGTDTQYF.

The chain recombines TRBV6-1 with TRBJ1-4; no reliable D call. Germline-derived CDR1 and CDR2 are MNHNS and SASEGT. There are 14 residues in the CDR3. Trimming cost V 7 bases and J 4 bases, with 13 bases left between them. In nucleotides, the CDR3 is TGTGCCAGCAAGAGCGACGGATATAATGAAAAACTGTTTTTT. It encodes CASKSDGYNEKLFF.

This clone was counted a single time. This chain joins TRBV6-5 and TRBJ2-2; 12 positions agree with TRBD1. The V gene end was trimmed by 4 bases and the J gene end by 7 bases; junction bases not matched to a gene: 4. From germline, CDR1 is MNHEY and CDR2 SVGAGI. There are 15 residues in the CDR3. The CDR3 coding sequence is TGTGCCAGCAGTTGGGACAGGGGGCTTTTCGGGGAGCTGTTTTTT. Translated: CASSWDRGLFGELFF.

The gene calls are TRBV28 and TRBJ1-5; a weak D match, TRBD1 (5 bases). CDR1 is MDHEN and CDR2 is SYDVKM in the germline V gene. The CDR3 is made up of 13 amino acids. The ends were cut back, 7 bases at V and 9 bases at J, with 16 bases in the middle. CDR3 protein: CASNAGRTLPQHF. The CDR3, as DNA: TGTGCCAGCAACGCGGGACGGACATTGCCCCAGCATTTT.

The rearrangement links TRBV7-3 to TRBJ2-2, with 12 bases matching TRBD2. The ends lost 5 bases at V and 8 bases at J; junction bases unmatched: 12. CDR1 and CDR2 from the germline V gene are SGHTA and FQGTGA. The CDR3 contains 17 residues. CDR3 nucleotide sequence: TGTGCCAGCAGCCCGCGGAACCTAGCGGGAGGGTGGGGGGAGCTGTTTTTT. It specifies CASSPRNLAGGWGELFF.

The chain is built from TRBV27 and TRBJ2-7; a weak D match, TRBD1 (6 bases). CDR3 length: 14 residues. CDR1 is MNHEY and CDR2 is SMNVEV in the germline V gene (reference sequence). Deletions cut 5 bases from V and 5 bases from J, with 16 bases between. CDR3 nucleotides: TGTGCCAGCAGTGTGACAAGACAGGCCCACGAGCAGTACTTC. Residues: CASSVTRQAHEQYF.

The V gene is TRBV2, the J gene TRBJ1-1, with D unclear. V was shortened by 6 bases and J by 1 base, with 9 bases between the two germline ends. CDR1 and CDR2 from the germline V gene are SNHLY and FYNNEI. The CDR3 extends over 13 amino acids. The CDR3 DNA is TGTGCCAGCAGGGCAACAGAGAACACTGAAGCTTTCTTT. Translated: CASRATENTEAFF.

CDR3 nucleotide sequence: TGTGCCAGCAGCTGGGGAGGGGGAGGGACCTCCTATGGCTACACCTTC. Residues: CASSWGGGGTSYGYTF. The chain links TRBV5-6 to TRBJ1-2, with D possibly TRBD1 on 6 matching bases. Trimming pared 3 bases from V and 4 bases from J, leaving 19 bases between. The CDR3 has 16 residues. Germline V gene sequence: CDR1 SGHDT, CDR2 YYEEEE.

V is TRBV11-2 and J is TRBJ2-2; TRBD1 matches at 9 bases. Germline values: CDR1 SGHAT, CDR2 FQNNGV. CDR3 length: 15 residues. V shed 4 bases and J 7 bases; nucleotides not matched to a gene: 7. CDR3 coding DNA: TGTGCCAGCAGCTCATACAGGGGGCGCGGCGGGGAGCTGTTTTTT. This codes for CASSSYRGRGGELFF.

The chain joins TRBV18 to TRBJ1-1; 7 nucleotides line up with TRBD1. The V segment lost 1 base and the J segment 5 bases; nucleotides outside the gene matches: 7. CDR1 and CDR2 (germline): KGHSH, LQKENI. This CDR3 has 15 amino acids. CDR3 sequence reads: CASSPRAGGGTEAFF. CDR3 DNA sequence: TGTGCCAGCTCACCACGTGCAGGGGGAGGTACTGAAGCTTTCTTT.

This sequence joins TRBV4-3 and TRBJ1-4; TRBD1 matches 9 bases. This CDR3 spans 15 amino acids. The V gene end was trimmed by 3 bases and the J gene end by 8 bases; junction bases not matched to a gene: 7. Germline V lookup: CDR1 LGHNA, CDR2 YSLEER. The CDR3 protein is CASSHLDRGGEKLFF. The CDR3 nucleotides are TGCGCCAGCAGCCATCTCGACAGGGGGGGCGAAAAACTGTTTTTT.

This clone has just a few counts. CDR3 loop: CASSMTGTGGTGELFF. Here the CDR3 DNA reads TGTGCCAGTAGTATGACCGGGACAGGTGGCACCGGGGAGCTGTTTTTT. The chain uses TRBV19 and TRBJ2-2; TRBD1 aligns across 8 bases. This CDR3 has 16 residues. Germline CDR1 reads LNHDA; CDR2 reads SQIVND (reference sequence). Trimming cost V 3 bases and J 4 bases; bases outside gene matches: 7. The full variable domain, in which reference TRBV19 and TRBJ2-2 provide the parts outside the CDR3, is DGGITQSPKYLFRKEGQNVTLSCEQNLNHDAMYWYRQDPGQGLRLIYYSQIVNDFQKGDIAEGYSVSREKKESFPLTVTSAQKNPTAFYLCASSMTGTGGTGELFFGEGSRLTVL.

V and J are TRBV5-8 and TRBJ2-7, with 7 bases identical to TRBD2. There are 14 residues in the CDR3. Germline lookup yields CDR1 SGHTS and CDR2 YDEGEE. The ends lost 1 base at V and 2 bases at J; junction bases unmatched: 3. In DNA, the CDR3 is TGTGCCAGCAGCTTGCGGGGAGGGGCCTACGAGCAGTACTTC. Its protein is CASSLRGGAYEQYF.